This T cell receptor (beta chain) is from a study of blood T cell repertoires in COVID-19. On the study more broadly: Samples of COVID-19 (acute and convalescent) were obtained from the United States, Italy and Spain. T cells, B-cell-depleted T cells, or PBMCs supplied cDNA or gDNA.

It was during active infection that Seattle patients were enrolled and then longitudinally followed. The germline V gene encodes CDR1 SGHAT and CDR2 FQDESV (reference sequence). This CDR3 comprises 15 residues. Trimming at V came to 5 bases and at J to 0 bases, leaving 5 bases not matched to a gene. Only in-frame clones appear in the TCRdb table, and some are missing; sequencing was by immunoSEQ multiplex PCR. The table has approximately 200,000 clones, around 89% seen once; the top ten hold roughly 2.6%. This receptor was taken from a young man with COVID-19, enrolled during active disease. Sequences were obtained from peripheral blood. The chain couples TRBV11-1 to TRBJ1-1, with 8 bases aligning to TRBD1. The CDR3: CASSPWTGLNTEAFF. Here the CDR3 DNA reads TGTGCCAGCAGCCCCTGGACAGGGCTGAACACTGAAGCTTTCTTT.